This entry features one T cell receptor beta chain sequence. The protocol was immunoSEQ multiplex PCR, while the TCRdb copy is restricted to in-frame clones and leaves out a portion. Seen here are approximately 240,000 clones, about 89% observed once, and the top ten hold less than 2.5%. Participants' own reports of clinical history determined their cohort assignment. CDR1 is LNHDA, CDR2 SQIVND, per germline (reference sequence). Between the trimmed V and J ends, which lost 7 bases and 9 bases, there was a span of 16 bases. The CDR3 contains 13 residues. The data derive from a study of blood T cell repertoires in COVID-19. For the study at large: Acute-phase and convalescent COVID-19 samples originated in the United States, Italy and Spain. Sources were T cells, B-cell-depleted T cells, or PBMCs; the material itself was cDNA or gDNA.

The chain uses TRBV19 and TRBJ1-5; a possible D gene is TRBD1 (5 bases). The source is a woman between 18 and 29 years old who had recovered from COVID-19. Sequences were obtained from PBMCs or T cells enriched from blood (not recorded which). This chain's CDR3 is CASTPAPGRPQHF. CDR3 in DNA: TGTGCCAGTACCCCCGCGCCAGGGCGGCCCCAGCATTTT.